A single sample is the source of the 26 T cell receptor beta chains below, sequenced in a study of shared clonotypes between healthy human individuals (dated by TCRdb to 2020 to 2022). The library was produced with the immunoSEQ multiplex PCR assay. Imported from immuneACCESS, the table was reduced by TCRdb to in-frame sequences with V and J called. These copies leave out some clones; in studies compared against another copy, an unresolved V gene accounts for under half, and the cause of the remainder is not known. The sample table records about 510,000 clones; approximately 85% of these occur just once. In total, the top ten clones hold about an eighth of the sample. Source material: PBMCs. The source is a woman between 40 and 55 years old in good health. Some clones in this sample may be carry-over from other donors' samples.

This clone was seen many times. CDR3 sequence: CASSGPRWTGGTPEQANYGYTF. In DNA, the CDR3 is TGTGCCAGCAGCGGTCCACGCTGGACAGGGGGCACCCCGGAACAAGCTAACTATGGCTACACCTTC. This chain connects TRBV9 to TRBJ1-2; TRBD1 matches 11 bases. Germline CDR1 is SGDLS and CDR2 is YYNGEE. The V and J ends lost 3 bases and 0 bases, in that order; junction bases with no gene match: 22. This CDR3 comprises 22 residues.

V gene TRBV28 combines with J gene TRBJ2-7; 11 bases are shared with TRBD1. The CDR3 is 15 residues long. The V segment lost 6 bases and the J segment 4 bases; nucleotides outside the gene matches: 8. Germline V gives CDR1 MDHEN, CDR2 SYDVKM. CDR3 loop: CASRKVGQGGYEQYF. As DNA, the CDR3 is TGTGCCAGCAGGAAGGTGGGACAGGGGGGATACGAGCAGTACTTC.

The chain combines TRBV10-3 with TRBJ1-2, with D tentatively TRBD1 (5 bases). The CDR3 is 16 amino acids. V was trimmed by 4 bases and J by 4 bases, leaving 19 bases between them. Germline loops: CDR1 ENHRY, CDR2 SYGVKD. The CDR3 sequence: CAISASRDPVPYGYTF. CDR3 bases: TGTGCCATCAGTGCAAGCCGGGACCCAGTCCCCTATGGCTACACCTTC.

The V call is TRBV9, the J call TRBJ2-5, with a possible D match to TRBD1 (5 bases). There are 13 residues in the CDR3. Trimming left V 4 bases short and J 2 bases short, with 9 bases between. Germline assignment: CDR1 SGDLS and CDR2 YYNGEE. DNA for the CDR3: TGTGCCAGCAGCACGAGGACACAAGAGACCCAGTACTTC. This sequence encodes CASSTRTQETQYF.

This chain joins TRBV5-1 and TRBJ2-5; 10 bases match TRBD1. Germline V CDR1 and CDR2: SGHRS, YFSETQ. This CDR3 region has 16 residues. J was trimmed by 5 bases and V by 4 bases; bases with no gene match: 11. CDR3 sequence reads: CASSNLTGGLAETQYF. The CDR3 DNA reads TGCGCCAGCAGCAACCTGACAGGGGGCTTGGCGGAGACCCAGTACTTC. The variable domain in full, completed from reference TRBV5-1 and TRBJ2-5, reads KAGVTQTPRYLIKTRGQQVTLSCSPISGHRSVSWYQQTPGQGLQFLFEYFSETQRNKGNFPGRFSGRQFSNSRSEMNVSTLELGDSALYLCASSNLTGGLAETQYFGPGTRLLVL.

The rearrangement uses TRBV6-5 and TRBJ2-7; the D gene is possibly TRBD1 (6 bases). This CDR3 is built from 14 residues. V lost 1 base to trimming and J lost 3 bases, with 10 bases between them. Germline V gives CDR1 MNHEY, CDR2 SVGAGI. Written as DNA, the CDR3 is TGTGCCAGCAGTTACTTGATAGGGGGCTACGAGCAGTACTTC. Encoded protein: CASSYLIGGYEQYF.

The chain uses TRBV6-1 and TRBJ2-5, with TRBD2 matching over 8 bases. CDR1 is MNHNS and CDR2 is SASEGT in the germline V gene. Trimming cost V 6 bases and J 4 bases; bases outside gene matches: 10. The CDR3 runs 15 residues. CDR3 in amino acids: CASRILAGRGETQYF. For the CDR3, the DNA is TGTGCCAGCAGGATCTTAGCGGGGCGGGGAGAGACCCAGTACTTC.

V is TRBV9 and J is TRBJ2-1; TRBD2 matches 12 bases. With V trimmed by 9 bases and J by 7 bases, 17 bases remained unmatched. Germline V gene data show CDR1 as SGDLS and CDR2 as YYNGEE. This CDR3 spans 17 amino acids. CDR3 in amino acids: CATTRGSGLAGSNEQFF. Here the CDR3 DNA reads TGTGCCACCACCCGAGGCTCGGGACTAGCGGGTTCAAATGAGCAGTTCTTC.

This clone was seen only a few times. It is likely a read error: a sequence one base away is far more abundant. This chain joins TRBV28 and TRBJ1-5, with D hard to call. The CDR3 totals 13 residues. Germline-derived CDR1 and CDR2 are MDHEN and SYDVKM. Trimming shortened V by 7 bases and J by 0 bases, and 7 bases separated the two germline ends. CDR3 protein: CASIRDSNQPQHF. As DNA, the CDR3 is TGTGCCAGCATACGGGATAGCAATCAGCCCCAGCATTTT.

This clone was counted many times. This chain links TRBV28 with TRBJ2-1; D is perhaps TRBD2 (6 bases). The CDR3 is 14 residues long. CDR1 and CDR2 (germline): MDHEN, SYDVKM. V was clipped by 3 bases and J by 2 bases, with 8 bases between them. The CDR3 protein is CASSLRGPYNEQFF. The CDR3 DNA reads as TGTGCCAGCAGTTTGCGGGGCCCCTACAATGAGCAGTTCTTC.

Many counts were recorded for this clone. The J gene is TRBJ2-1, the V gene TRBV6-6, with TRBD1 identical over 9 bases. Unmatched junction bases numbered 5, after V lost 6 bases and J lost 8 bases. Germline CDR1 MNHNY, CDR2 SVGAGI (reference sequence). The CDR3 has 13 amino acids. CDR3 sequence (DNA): TGTGCCAGCAGACAGGGGGCTCTCTATGAGCAGTTCTTC. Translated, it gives CASRQGALYEQFF.

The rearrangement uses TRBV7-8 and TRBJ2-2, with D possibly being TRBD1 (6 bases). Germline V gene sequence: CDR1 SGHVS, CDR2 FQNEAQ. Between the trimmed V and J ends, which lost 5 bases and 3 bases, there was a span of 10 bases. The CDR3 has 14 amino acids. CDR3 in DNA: TGTGCCAGCAGCACCGGGACATACACCGGGGAGCTGTTTTTT. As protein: CASSTGTYTGELFF.

The CDR3 reads CASSAPREAKNIQYF. The CDR3 DNA follows: TGTGCCAGCAGTGCACCCAGGGAAGCCAAAAACATTCAGTACTTC. V usage is TRBV27 and J usage is TRBJ2-4; possible D gene TRBD1, 5 bases. This CDR3 is built from 15 residues. The ends were cut back, 5 bases at V and 0 bases at J, with 11 bases in the middle. Looked up from germline, CDR1 is MNHEY and CDR2 is SMNVEV (reference sequence).

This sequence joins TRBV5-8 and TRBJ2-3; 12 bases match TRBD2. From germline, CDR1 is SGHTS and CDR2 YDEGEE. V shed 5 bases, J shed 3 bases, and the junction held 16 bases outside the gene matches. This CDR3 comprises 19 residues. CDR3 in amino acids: CASSAGTSGSVVRTDTQYF. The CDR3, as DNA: TGTGCCAGCAGTGCCGGGACTAGCGGGTCGGTAGTGCGTACAGATACGCAGTATTTT.

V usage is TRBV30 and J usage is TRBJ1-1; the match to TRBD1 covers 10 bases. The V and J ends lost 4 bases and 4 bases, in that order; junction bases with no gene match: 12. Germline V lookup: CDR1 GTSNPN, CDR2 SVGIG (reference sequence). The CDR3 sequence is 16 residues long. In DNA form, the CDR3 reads TGTGCCTGGACCGTCCCGGGACAGGGGTCGGGCACTGAAGCTTTCTTT. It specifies CAWTVPGQGSGTEAFF.

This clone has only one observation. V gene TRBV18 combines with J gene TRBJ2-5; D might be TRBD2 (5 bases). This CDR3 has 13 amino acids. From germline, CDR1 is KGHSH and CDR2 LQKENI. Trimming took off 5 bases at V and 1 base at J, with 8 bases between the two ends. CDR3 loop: CASSSDSQETQYF. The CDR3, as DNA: TGTGCCAGCTCATCGGACTCCCAAGAGACCCAGTACTTC.

CDR3 protein: CASSYQFDQPQHF. The CDR3 nucleotides read TGTGCCAGCAGTTATCAATTTGATCAGCCCCAGCATTTT. This chain links TRBV6-5 with TRBJ1-5; the D is unclear. CDR1 is MNHEY and CDR2 is SVGAGI in the germline V gene. V lost 3 bases and J 5 bases, leaving 8 bases between the germline ends. This CDR3 spans 13 amino acids.

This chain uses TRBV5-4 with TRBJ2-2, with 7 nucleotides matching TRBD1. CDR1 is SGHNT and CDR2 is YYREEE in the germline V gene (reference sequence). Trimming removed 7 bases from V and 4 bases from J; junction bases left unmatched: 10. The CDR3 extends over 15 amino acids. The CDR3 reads CASGHRQGGTGELFF. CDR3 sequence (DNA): TGTGCCAGCGGCCACCGACAGGGTGGCACCGGGGAGCTGTTTTTT.

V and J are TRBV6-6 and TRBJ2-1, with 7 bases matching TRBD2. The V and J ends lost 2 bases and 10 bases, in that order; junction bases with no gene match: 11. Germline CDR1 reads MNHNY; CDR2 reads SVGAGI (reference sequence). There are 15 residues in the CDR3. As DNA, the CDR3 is TGTGCCAGCAGTTACGGTGGCCAACCCGGGGGGGAGCAGTTCTTC. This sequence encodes CASSYGGQPGGEQFF.

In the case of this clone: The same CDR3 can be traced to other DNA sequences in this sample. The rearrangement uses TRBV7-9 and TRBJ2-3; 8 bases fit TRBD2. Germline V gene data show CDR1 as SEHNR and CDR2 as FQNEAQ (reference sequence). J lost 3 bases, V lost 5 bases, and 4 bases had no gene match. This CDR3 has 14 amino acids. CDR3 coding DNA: TGTGCCAGCAGCGCCAGCGGGAGAACAGATACGCAGTATTTT. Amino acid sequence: CASSASGRTDTQYF.

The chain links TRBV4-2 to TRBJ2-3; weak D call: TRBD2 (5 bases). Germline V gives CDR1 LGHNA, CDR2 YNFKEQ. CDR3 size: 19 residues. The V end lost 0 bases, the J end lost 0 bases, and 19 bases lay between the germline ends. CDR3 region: CASSQDIARGFLSTDTQYF. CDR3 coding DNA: TGTGCCAGCAGCCAAGATATCGCACGGGGATTCCTTAGCACAGATACGCAGTATTTT.

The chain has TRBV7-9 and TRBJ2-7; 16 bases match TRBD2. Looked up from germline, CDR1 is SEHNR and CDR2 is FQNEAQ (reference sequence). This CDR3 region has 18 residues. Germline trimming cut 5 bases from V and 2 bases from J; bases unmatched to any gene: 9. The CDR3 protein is CASSEGTSGRGGPYEQYF. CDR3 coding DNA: TGTGCCAGCAGCGAGGGGACTAGCGGGAGGGGCGGCCCCTACGAGCAGTACTTC.

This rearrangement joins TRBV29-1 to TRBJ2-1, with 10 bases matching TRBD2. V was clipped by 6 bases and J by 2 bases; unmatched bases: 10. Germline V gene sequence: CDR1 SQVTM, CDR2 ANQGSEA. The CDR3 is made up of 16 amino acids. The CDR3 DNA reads TGCAGCGTCCCACTCCAGCGGGAGGGGACCTACAATGAGCAGTTCTTC. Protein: CSVPLQREGTYNEQFF.

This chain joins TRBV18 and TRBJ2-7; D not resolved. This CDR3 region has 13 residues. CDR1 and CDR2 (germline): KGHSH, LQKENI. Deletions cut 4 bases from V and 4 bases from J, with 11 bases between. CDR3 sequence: CASSLLRAYEQYF. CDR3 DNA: TGTGCCAGCTCACTCCTTCGGGCTTACGAGCAGTACTTC.

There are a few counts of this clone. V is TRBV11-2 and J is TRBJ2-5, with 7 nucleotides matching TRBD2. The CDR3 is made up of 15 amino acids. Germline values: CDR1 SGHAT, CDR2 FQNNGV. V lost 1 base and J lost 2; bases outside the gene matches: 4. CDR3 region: CASSLGDYPQETQYF. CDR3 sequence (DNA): TGTGCCAGCAGCTTAGGGGACTATCCACAAGAGACCCAGTACTTC.

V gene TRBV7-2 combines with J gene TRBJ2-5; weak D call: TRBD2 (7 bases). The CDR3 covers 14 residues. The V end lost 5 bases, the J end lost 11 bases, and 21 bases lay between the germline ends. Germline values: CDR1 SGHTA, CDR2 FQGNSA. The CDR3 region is CASSPGGGPLEQYF. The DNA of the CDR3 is TGTGCCAGCAGCCCCGGCGGGGGCCCCTTAGAGCAGTACTTC.